This T cell receptor (beta chain) was identified in a study of Ad26.COV2.S vaccination and SARS-CoV-2 variants. Overall study context: Ad26.COV2.S was injected intramuscularly once or twice, 56 days apart. Study observations and caveats: Post-vaccination spike-specific CD8+ and CD4+ T cell responses reportedly had substantial breadth.

Described treatment: about 20 received Ad26.COV2.S at low or high dose, single or two shots; about 5 received placebo; per-sample allocation not given. Sampling happened 63 days after the first vaccine or placebo injection. A note on this clone: The target antigen is unknown.

Generated by immunoSEQ multiplex PCR, the TCRdb table keeps only in-frame clones and is missing some. This sample has around 320,000 clones, with roughly 80% found just once. The sample consisted of peripheral blood, taken in a trial of Ad26.COV2.S vaccine versus placebo. This TCR was recovered from a person aged 18-60 years who received the Ad26.COV2.S COVID-19 vaccine or a placebo.

The CDR3 coding sequence is TGTGCCAGCAGTCCAACTGGGACAGGGGGCACTGGGGCCAACGTCCTGACTTTC. It is translated as CASSPTGTGGTGANVLTF. The genes are TRBV27 and TRBJ2-6, with 12 nucleotides matching TRBD1. Germline V CDR1 and CDR2: MNHEY, SMNVEV (reference sequence). Trimming took 5 bases from V and 2 from J; bases not matched to a gene: 7. This CDR3 has 18 amino acids. Combining the CDR3 with reference TRBV27 and TRBJ2-6 gives the whole variable domain EAQVTQNPRYLITVTGKKLTVTCSQNMNHEYMSWYRQDPGLGLRQIYYSMNVEVTDKGDVPEGYKVSRKEKRNFPLILESPSPNQTSLYFCASSPTGTGGTGANVLTFGAGSRLTVL.